Below, 31 T cell receptor beta chains from the same sample are listed, as sequenced in a study of T cells in Graves' hyperthyroidism and ophthalmopathy. Template material for amplifying TCR beta CDR3 regions consisted of RNA transcripts. During a first-round RT-PCR of the TCR CDR3, the HTBI primer set was used. MiXCR, run by TCRdb on the multiplex PCR reads, gives a single entry per CDR3 protein. Of roughly 500,000 distinct CDR3 sequences detected, around 22% appear once; the ten largest clones hold about 11%. The sequencing sample was made of blood. The receptors shown here come from a woman aged 25-40 years with Graves' ophthalmopathy.

This clonotype showed up just a few times. The gene calls are TRBV24-1 and TRBJ1-5; 7 bases are a match to TRBD1. CDR3 size: 14 residues. Germline loops: CDR1 KGHDR, CDR2 SFDVKD. J was trimmed by 4 bases and V by 9 bases; bases with no gene match: 8. As DNA, the CDR3 is TGTGCCACCCAACAACAGGGACAGAATCAGCCCCAGCATTTT. It is translated as CATQQQGQNQPQHF.

This chain connects TRBV9 to TRBJ2-6; D uncertain. This CDR3 region has 14 residues. The V end was cut by 5 bases, the J end by 1 base, with 7 bases between. The germline gives CDR1 SGDLS, CDR2 YYNGEE. The chain's CDR3 is CASRTGSGANVLTF. The CDR3 DNA reads TGTGCCAGCAGGACCGGGTCTGGGGCCAACGTCCTGACTTTC.

The sample holds many counts of this clonotype. The J gene is TRBJ2-5, the V gene TRBV27; 10 bases are shared with TRBD2. The CDR3 spans 15 residues. The germline CDR1 and CDR2 sequences are MNHEY and SMNVEV (reference sequence). The trim removed 5 bases at V and 5 bases at J, leaving 8 bases unmatched. CDR3 amino acids: CASSPGLAAGETQYF. For the CDR3, the DNA is TGTGCCAGCAGTCCCGGACTAGCGGCAGGGGAGACCCAGTACTTC.

This clonotype was found many times. The chain couples TRBV18 to TRBJ1-5; 7 nucleotides agree with TRBD1. CDR3 length equals 15 residues. From germline, CDR1 is KGHSH and CDR2 LQKENI. After removal of 3 bases from V and 3 bases from J, the junction contained 5 bases not matched to a gene. CDR3 DNA sequence: TGTGCCAGCTCACCGGTACAGGGGATCAATCAGCCCCAGCATTTT. Protein product: CASSPVQGINQPQHF.

There are many counts of this clonotype. The chain carries TRBV28 and TRBJ1-2; D is possibly TRBD1 (6 bases). Germline V gene lookup returns CDR1 MDHEN and CDR2 SYDVKM. The V and J ends lost 2 bases and 1 base respectively, with 11 bases between them. The length of the CDR3 is 15 residues. The CDR3 reads CASSLGGQRNYGYTF. In DNA form, the CDR3 reads TGTGCCAGCAGTTTAGGAGGACAGCGTAACTATGGCTACACCTTC.

Note on this clonotype: This CDR3 fails to terminate in the conserved phenylalanine or tryptophan, so it likely reflects a read error. This sequence joins TRBV5-1 and TRBJ2-7, with D perhaps matching TRBD1 or TRBD2 (7 bases each). The germline V gene has CDR1 SGHRS and CDR2 YFSETQ. The CDR3 length is 17 residues. V was pared by 2 bases and J by 4 bases, with 22 bases between. As DNA, the CDR3 is TGCGCCAGCAGCTTCGATATCAGGGGGGGCTCGGAGTACGAGCAGTACTCC. Amino acid sequence: CASSFDIRGGSEYEQYS.

In this sample, this clonotype turned up many times. The chain links TRBV7-2 to TRBJ1-5, with D possibly being TRBD1 (5 bases). The CDR3 consists of 13 residues. V was clipped by 2 bases and J by 7 bases, with 9 bases between them. Germline CDR1 SGHTA, CDR2 FQGNSA. The DNA for the CDR3 is TGTGCCAGCAGCTTAAGCAGGGAACAGCCCCAGCATTTT. It codes for CASSLSREQPQHF.

The sample holds many counts of this clonotype. The V gene is TRBV28, the J gene TRBJ1-1; the D gene is possibly TRBD1 (6 bases). This CDR3 is 11 amino acids long. Germline V CDR1 and CDR2: MDHEN, SYDVKM. V lost 11 bases and J lost 3, with 10 bases in between. The CDR3 region has the DNA TGTGCCGCCTACAGGGACACTGAAGCTTTCTTT. Protein sequence: CAAYRDTEAFF.

This clonotype has a count of ten or more. Possible read error: a much larger clone is one base away. This chain uses TRBV12-3 or TRBV12-4 with TRBJ2-5; 10 bases are a match to TRBD1. The CDR3 length is 14 residues. The J segment lost 10 bases and the V segment lost 3 bases, leaving 8 bases of the junction unmatched. The CDR3 DNA reads TGTGCCAGCAGTTTTGGGACAGGGGACGGGATCCAGTACTTC. It specifies CASSFGTGDGIQYF.

In this sample, this clonotype turned up once. V gene TRBV6-2 or TRBV6-3 combines with J gene TRBJ1-2; a possible D gene is TRBD1 (6 bases). The V gene lost 2 bases and the J gene lost 3 bases, with 16 bases spanning the gap. The CDR3 extends over 16 amino acids. Germline CDR1 MNHEY, CDR2 SVGEGT. CDR3 sequence reads: CASSYTRQAVDYGYTF. Here the CDR3 DNA reads TGTGCCAGCAGTTACACCCGACAGGCGGTGGACTATGGCTACACCTTC.

This clonotype occurred a few times. CDR3 loop: CASSPKAGAKNIQYF. The CDR3, as DNA: TGTGCCAGCTCACCAAAGGCAGGGGCCAAAAACATTCAGTACTTC. This sequence joins TRBV18 and TRBJ2-4; tentatively, D is TRBD1 (5 bases). With 2 bases removed from V and 1 base from J, the gap between germline ends came to 9 bases. CDR3 length equals 15 residues. Germline V gene lookup returns CDR1 KGHSH and CDR2 LQKENI.

The CDR3 nucleotides read TGCAGCGTTGAAGAGGCGTTCCGGGGCCACGTCGCTAACTATGGCTACACCTTC. Translating gives CSVEEAFRGHVANYGYTF. The rearrangement links TRBV29-1 to TRBJ1-2; TRBD1 might be the D (5 bases). Between the trimmed V and J ends, which lost 0 bases and 0 bases, there was a span of 20 bases. Germline V gene data show CDR1 as SQVTM and CDR2 as ANQGSEA. The CDR3 totals 18 residues.

This clonotype was counted at least ten times. The V and J genes are TRBV12-3 or TRBV12-4 and TRBJ1-5; no firm D call. V was trimmed by 4 bases and J by 2 bases, leaving 9 bases between them. The CDR3 loop spans 14 amino acids. CDR3 in DNA: TGTGCCAGCAGTTCGACCGAGGGCAATCAGCCCCAGCATTTT. It specifies CASSSTEGNQPQHF.

The V call is TRBV20-1, the J call TRBJ1-1; D unresolved. The length of the CDR3 is 15 residues. Trimming shortened V by 0 bases and J by 3 bases, and 14 bases separated the two germline ends. Germline CDR1 and CDR2: DFQATT and SNEGSKA (reference sequence). The DNA of the CDR3 is TGCAGTGCTAGAGACGGGAGGACCGTAGACACTGAAGCTTTCTTT. Its protein product is CSARDGRTVDTEAFF.

This clonotype was observed at least ten times. The rearrangement uses TRBV27 and TRBJ2-7; D gene ambiguous. The CDR3 extends over 14 amino acids. The ends were cut back, 10 bases at V and 2 bases at J, with 18 bases in the middle. Germline V gives CDR1 MNHEY, CDR2 SMNVEV (reference sequence). The CDR3 coding sequence is TGTGCCACATCCTTGGGCGGTCCCGCCTACGAGCAGTACTTC. Encoded protein: CATSLGGPAYEQYF.

This clonotype was found a few times. At one end, the junction sequence differs from germline, possibly due to a read error. This chain uses TRBV7-3 with TRBJ2-5; 7 bases map to TRBD2. CDR1 and CDR2 (germline): SGHTA, FQGTGA. The CDR3 loop spans 14 amino acids. The CDR3 bases are TGTGCCAGCAGCCCGGGGGGTGGGCAAGAGACCCAGCACTTC. It yields the protein CASSPGGGQETQHF.

A remark on this clonotype: A much larger clone is a single base away; this may be a read error. V usage is TRBV11-3 and J usage is TRBJ2-5; TRBD1 is a possible D gene (6 bases). V was cut by 2 bases and J by 7 bases, with 20 bases left in between. Germline CDR1 is SGHNT and CDR2 is YENEEA. CDR3 length equals 16 residues. CDR3 loop: CASSLQGTGPAGTQYF. Here the CDR3 DNA reads TGTGCCAGCAGCTTACAGGGGACGGGACCAGCTGGGACCCAGTACTTC.

V gene TRBV12-3 or TRBV12-4 combines with J gene TRBJ1-1; D perhaps matches TRBD1 (6 bases). CDR3 length: 14 residues. V lost 5 bases and J lost 1, with 11 bases in between. Written as DNA, the CDR3 is TGTGCCAGCAGTCAGGGACAACAGAACACTGAAGCTTTCTTT. Encoded protein: CASSQGQQNTEAFF.

This clonotype has a count of ten or more. The chain combines TRBV5-4 with TRBJ2-7; D is ambiguous. Germline CDR1 reads SGHNT; CDR2 reads YYREEE (reference sequence). CDR3 length: 15 residues. The V end was cut by 0 bases, the J end by 5 bases, with 15 bases between. The chain's CDR3 is CASSLVETSGDEQYF. Written as DNA, the CDR3 is TGTGCCAGCAGCTTGGTAGAGACCAGTGGCGACGAGCAGTACTTC.

The chain employs TRBV28 and TRBJ1-5; the D is unclear. The CDR3 has 16 residues. V lost 7 bases to trimming and J lost 2 bases, with 18 bases between them. CDR1 is MDHEN and CDR2 is SYDVKM in the germline V gene. The CDR3 loop reads CASKRTPGGGNQPQHF. CDR3 DNA: TGTGCCAGCAAACGGACCCCGGGCGGGGGCAATCAGCCCCAGCATTTT. The full variable domain, rest sourced from reference TRBV28 and TRBJ1-5, is DVKVTQSSRYLVKRTGEKVFLECVQDMDHENMFWYRQDPGLGLRLIYFSYDVKMKEKGDIPEGYSVSREKKERFSLILESASTNQTSMYLCASKRTPGGGNQPQHFGDGTRLSIL.

About this clonotype itself: This clone may be a read error of a much larger clone one base away. The J gene is TRBJ1-5, the V gene TRBV19; D not certain. The CDR3 consists of 12 residues. Germline V gene lookup returns CDR1 LNHDA and CDR2 SQIVND (reference sequence). The CDR3 reads CASSIRDQLQHF. DNA of the CDR3: TGTGCCAGTAGTATCCGGGATCAGCTCCAGCATTTT.

This clonotype has ten or more counts. This chain uses TRBV6-5 with TRBJ2-7; 7 bases are a match to TRBD1. Germline V gives CDR1 MNHEY, CDR2 SVGAGI. The ends lost 6 bases at V and 5 bases at J; junction bases unmatched: 7. This CDR3 is 13 amino acids long. The CDR3 bases are TGTGCCAGCAGACCTAGAGGGGGCAACGAGCAGTACTTC. It is translated as CASRPRGGNEQYF.

This clonotype was recorded many times. V is TRBV6-1 and J is TRBJ1-3, with unresolved D. V was cut by 5 bases and J by 0 bases, with 14 bases left in between. Germline CDR1 MNHNS, CDR2 SASEGT. The CDR3 extends over 16 amino acids. CDR3 amino acids: CASSKPTGNSGNTIYF. For the CDR3, the DNA is TGTGCCAGCAGTAAGCCGACGGGGAACTCTGGAAACACCATATATTTT.

This clonotype was counted ten times or more. This rearrangement joins TRBV6-5 to TRBJ1-2, with a weak D call TRBD1 (5 bases). The germline V gene encodes CDR1 MNHEY and CDR2 SVGAGI. The CDR3 consists of 16 residues. V lost 0 bases to trimming and J lost 6 bases, with 17 bases between them. CDR3: CASSYSVRVGLHGYTF. The CDR3 nucleotides read TGTGCCAGCAGTTACTCCGTCAGGGTGGGTCTACATGGCTACACCTTC.

The V gene is TRBV9, the J gene TRBJ2-5, with TRBD2 matching over 7 bases. CDR1 and CDR2 from the germline V gene are SGDLS and YYNGEE. The CDR3 extends over 15 amino acids. Losses at the gene ends were 6 bases for V and 5 bases for J; bases not matched to a gene: 13. CDR3 bases: TGTGCCAGCACCGCTGGGCTAGCGGTTTCGGAGACCCAGTACTTC. Its translation is CASTAGLAVSETQYF. Full variable domain (missing parts from reference TRBV9 and TRBJ2-5): DSGVTQTPKHLITATGQRVTLRCSPRSGDLSVYWYQQSLDQGLQFLIQYYNGEERAKGNILERFSAQQFPDLHSELNLSSLELGDSALYFCASTAGLAVSETQYFGPGTRLLVL.

The chain links TRBV6-1 to TRBJ1-2; D gene uncertain. Germline V lookup: CDR1 MNHNS, CDR2 SASEGT. The germline V and J ends were trimmed by 5 bases and 5 bases, with 12 bases remaining between them. The CDR3 covers 13 residues. The CDR3 sequence: CASSPYFGYGYTF. The CDR3 region has the DNA TGTGCCAGCAGTCCTTACTTCGGGTATGGCTACACCTTC.

This clonotype was counted ten times or more. V and J are TRBV18 and TRBJ1-1; TRBD1 is a possible D gene (5 bases). Trimming took off 4 bases at V and 8 bases at J, with 11 bases between the two ends. Germline V gives CDR1 KGHSH, CDR2 LQKENI. The CDR3 loop spans 12 amino acids. DNA of the CDR3: TGTGCCAGCTCACTATGGGGGGAGGAAGCTTTCTTT. Its protein product is CASSLWGEEAFF. Supplemented by reference TRBV18 and TRBJ1-1, the full variable domain reads NAGVMQNPRHLVRRRGQEARLRCSPMKGHSHVYWYRQLPEEGLKFMVYLQKENIIDESGMPKERFSAEFPKEGPSILRIQQVVRGDSAAYFCASSLWGEEAFFGQGTRLTVV.

The chain links TRBV7-2 to TRBJ2-5; tentatively, D is TRBD1 (5 bases). The CDR3 has 14 amino acids. Trimming left V 4 bases short and J 0 bases short, with 9 bases between. Per germline, CDR1 SGHTA and CDR2 FQGNSA. The CDR3, as DNA: TGTGCCAGCAGCTCGACAGTGTACCAAGAGACCCAGTACTTC. Translating gives CASSSTVYQETQYF.

This clonotype showed up many times. The chain has TRBV2 and TRBJ1-2; no clear D. The CDR3 is 12 residues long. CDR1 and CDR2 from the germline V gene are SNHLY and FYNNEI. V lost 4 bases to trimming and J lost 5 bases, with 8 bases between them. The CDR3 loop reads CASSGGLYGYTF. CDR3 DNA: TGTGCCAGCAGTGGCGGGTTATATGGCTACACCTTC. Based on the CDR3 plus reference TRBV2 and TRBJ1-2, the full variable domain is EPEVTQTPSHQVTQMGQEVILRCVPISNHLYFYWYRQILGQKVEFLVSFYNNEISEKSEIFDDQFSVERPDGSNFTLKIRSTKLEDSAMYFCASSGGLYGYTFGSGTRLTVV.

This clonotype was detected many times. A much larger clone differs from this one at a single base, so this may be a read error. The chain couples TRBV12-3 or TRBV12-4 to TRBJ2-7; no firm D call. The CDR3 sequence is 12 residues long. For the CDR3, the DNA is TGTGCCGGCAGTCTGGGAATCTACGAGCAGTACTTC. Its translation is CAGSLGIYEQYF.

Only a few counts were recorded for this clonotype. A much more abundant neighbour one base away suggests this may be a read error. Likely a read error: the CDR3 ends without its conserved phenylalanine or tryptophan. This chain connects TRBV30 to TRBJ1-1; no definite D call. Germline loops: CDR1 GTSNPN, CDR2 SVGIG (reference sequence). The CDR3 contains 13 residues. The V and J ends lost 4 bases and 1 base respectively, with 10 bases between them. DNA of the CDR3: TGTGCCTGGAACCCGGACTGGAACACTGAAGCTTTCTAT. Protein: CAWNPDWNTEAFY.